Listed here are 32 T cell receptor beta chains from one sample, sequenced in a study of identical twins. TCRdb ran MiXCR on the 5' RACE reads and lists one entry per CDR3 protein. The table has under 1 million distinct CDR3 sequences, roughly an eighth seen once. The same specimen was also included in a second study, on yellow fever vaccine responses in identical twins.

Sequences were obtained from PBMCs. These TCRs come from a woman aged 18-29 years in good health.

J is TRBJ2-3 and V is TRBV10-3, with 8 positions matching TRBD1. The V gene end was trimmed by 9 bases and the J gene end by 2 bases; junction bases not matched to a gene: 4. The CDR3 sequence is 13 residues long. CDR1 and CDR2 from the germline V gene are ENHRY and SYGVKD. The CDR3 region has the DNA TGTGCCATTTCGACAGGGGTCACAGATACGCAGTATTTT. Translating it yields CAISTGVTDTQYF.

In regard to this clonotype: No DNA is shown, since the ends of the CDR3 on it are uncertain; the CDR3 is the one TCRdb lists. The rearrangement links TRBV12-3 or TRBV12-4 to TRBJ1-2; TRBD1 was called by the table and not checked on the DNA. The CDR3 sequence runs 17 residues, both termini included. The CDR3 loop reads CASSFGAGTGTNYGYTF.

About this clonotype: Sequence at one end of the junction differs from germline and may be a read error. This chain uses TRBV12-3 or TRBV12-4 with TRBJ2-1; the D gene could be TRBD1 or TRBD2 (5 bases each). The CDR3 contains 19 residues. CDR3 loop: CAISLGRNTGTKEYNEQFF. The CDR3 DNA reads as TGTGCCATCAGTTTAGGCCGGAATACCGGGACCAAAGAGTACAATGAGCAGTTCTTC.

The table lists this clonotype with a few counts. This chain joins TRBV27 and TRBJ2-3; no reliable D call. Trimming removed 7 bases at V and 7 bases at J, with 9 bases between. CDR1 and CDR2 (germline): MNHEY, SMNVEV (reference sequence). The CDR3 runs 11 residues. CDR3 bases: TGTGCCAGCACCTCTCGAAATACGCAGTATTTT. Translated: CASTSRNTQYF.

This clonotype was seen many times. One junction end does not reproduce the germline sequence, and a read error may be involved. The rearrangement uses TRBV9 and TRBJ1-2, with D possibly being TRBD1 (5 bases). Germline V gene sequence: CDR1 SGDLS, CDR2 YYNGEE. The CDR3 spans 16 residues. Here the CDR3 reads CASRVAGTPGSGGYTF. The CDR3 bases are TGTGCCAGCAGGGTAGCCGGGACCCCGGGTTCGGGCGGCTACACCTTC.

The chain links TRBV28 to TRBJ1-3; D ambiguous. The V gene lost 2 bases and the J gene lost 1 base, with 12 bases spanning the gap. Germline CDR1 is MDHEN and CDR2 is SYDVKM. This CDR3 has 16 amino acids. The CDR3 spells CASSLMRRASGNTIYF. For the CDR3, the DNA is TGTGCCAGCAGTTTAATGCGGCGGGCTTCTGGAAACACCATATATTTT.

J is TRBJ1-1 and V is TRBV12-3 or TRBV12-4; D gene ambiguous. Trimming removed 1 base from V and 10 bases from J, with 10 bases in between. The CDR3 has 12 residues. In DNA, the CDR3 is TGTGCCAGCAGTTTAGACGGTACGAGAGCTTTCTTT. The encoded protein is CASSLDGTRAFF.

This clonotype was seen a few times. The J gene is TRBJ2-5, the V gene TRBV6-1; 7 nucleotides match TRBD2. The CDR3 sequence is 14 residues long. Trimming at V came to 8 bases and at J to 2 bases, leaving 8 bases not matched to a gene. Per germline, CDR1 MNHNS and CDR2 SASEGT. CDR3 in amino acids: CASRPAGWQETQYF. The DNA of the CDR3 is TGTGCCAGCCGGCCAGCGGGATGGCAAGAGACCCAGTACTTC.

The gene calls are TRBV2 and TRBJ1-6; TRBD1 might be the D (6 bases). Between the trimmed V and J ends, which lost 8 bases and 8 bases, there was a span of 19 bases. This CDR3 comprises 15 residues. Germline assignment: CDR1 SNHLY and CDR2 FYNNEI. DNA for the CDR3: TGTGCCAGCGGCGGGGGGCTAGGGGTGGATTCACCCCTCCACTTT. It specifies CASGGGLGVDSPLHF.

This clonotype was detected many times. The gene calls are TRBV28 and TRBJ2-3; perhaps TRBD2 as D (7 bases). The CDR3 length is 14 residues. With 5 bases removed from V and 11 bases from J, the gap between germline ends came to 20 bases. From germline, CDR1 is MDHEN and CDR2 SYDVKM. The chain's CDR3 is CASSPGTTGLRQYF. Written as DNA, the CDR3 is TGTGCCAGCAGTCCCGGGACTACAGGGCTCAGGCAGTATTTT.

This clonotype was recorded a few times. The gene calls are TRBV29-1 and TRBJ2-1, with TRBD1 matching 8 bases. With V trimmed by 1 base and J by 4 bases, 9 bases remained unmatched. This CDR3 comprises 16 residues. CDR1 SQVTM and CDR2 ANQGSEA come from the germline V gene. The CDR3 DNA reads as TGCAGCGTTGAAGTCCCCGGGACAGGTCATTACAATGAGCAGTTCTTC. Translated, it gives CSVEVPGTGHYNEQFF.

This clonotype was detected a few times. V gene TRBV29-1 combines with J gene TRBJ2-2, with TRBD2 matching 12 bases. With V trimmed by 7 bases and J by 7 bases, 10 bases remained unmatched. The germline V gene has CDR1 SQVTM and CDR2 ANQGSEA. The CDR3 is 15 residues long. The CDR3 DNA reads as TGCAGCGCCCGGGGGCTAGCGGGAGGGCACGGGGAGCTGTTTTTT. It yields the protein CSARGLAGGHGELFF.

This clonotype has ten or more counts. The gene calls are TRBV7-8 and TRBJ2-1, with D hard to call. The CDR3 length is 12 residues. CDR1 and CDR2 (germline): SGHVS, FQNEAQ. V gave up 7 bases and J gave up 5 bases, with 9 bases separating them. The CDR3, as DNA: TGTGCCAGCACCAAGATGCACAATGAGCAGTTCTTC. It encodes CASTKMHNEQFF.

V and J are TRBV11-2 and TRBJ2-1; TRBD1 aligns across 9 bases. Losses at the gene ends were 0 bases for V and 4 bases for J; bases not matched to a gene: 7. Germline values: CDR1 SGHAT, CDR2 FQNNGV. The CDR3 spans 17 residues. CDR3 nucleotides: TGTGCCAGCAGCTTAGATCCTGGACAGGGGAAGTACAATGAGCAGTTCTTC. Protein sequence: CASSLDPGQGKYNEQFF. The full variable domain, in which reference TRBV11-2 and TRBJ2-1 provide the parts outside the CDR3, is EAGVAQSPRYKIIEKRQSVAFWCNPISGHATLYWYQQILGQGPKLLIQFQNNGVVDDSQLPKDRFSAERLKGVDSTLKIQPAKLEDSAVYLCASSLDPGQGKYNEQFFGPGTRLTVL.

The DNA for the CDR3 is TGCAGTGCTAGAGGTATAGCGGGAGGCTACCAAGAGACCCAGTACTTC. Its protein product is CSARGIAGGYQETQYF. The chain is built from TRBV20-1 and TRBJ2-5; TRBD2 aligns across 10 bases. The trim removed 1 base at V and 0 bases at J, leaving 5 bases unmatched. From germline, CDR1 is DFQATT and CDR2 SNEGSKA (reference sequence). The CDR3 spans 16 residues.

This clonotype has a count of ten or more. The chain links TRBV14 to TRBJ2-1; the match to TRBD2 covers 12 bases. The CDR3 length is 17 residues. Trimming removed 2 bases from V and 9 bases from J; junction bases left unmatched: 11. Germline V gene sequence: CDR1 SGHDN, CDR2 FVKESK. The CDR3 region is CASSQFGLAGGIGEQFF. CDR3 coding DNA: TGTGCCAGCAGCCAATTCGGCCTAGCGGGAGGGATCGGTGAGCAGTTCTTC.

The V call is TRBV20-1, the J call TRBJ1-1; possibly TRBD1 for D (5 bases). The V and J ends lost 5 bases and 0 bases respectively, with 10 bases between them. Per germline, CDR1 DFQATT and CDR2 SNEGSKA (reference sequence). The CDR3 is made up of 13 amino acids. The CDR3 DNA sequence: TGCAGTGCTGGAGGGACCGTGAACACTGAAGCTTTCTTT. This translates into CSAGGTVNTEAFF.

This clonotype was seen only once. The V call is TRBV12-3 or TRBV12-4, the J call TRBJ2-7; 7 nucleotides line up with TRBD1. The CDR3 totals 13 residues. CDR3 loop: CASSRDSYYKQYV. In DNA form, the CDR3 reads TGTGCCAGCAGTCGGGACAGCTACTACAAGCAGTACGTC.

The J gene is TRBJ2-3, the V gene TRBV11-2, with D tentatively TRBD2 (7 bases). With 1 base removed from V and 5 bases from J, the gap between germline ends came to 13 bases. Looked up from germline, CDR1 is SGHAT and CDR2 is FQNNGV. The CDR3 spans 15 residues. DNA for the CDR3: TGTGCCAGCAGCTTAGGGGGGGGGCGTGTAGATACGCAGTATTTT. This translates into CASSLGGGRVDTQYF.

This clonotype came up a few times. The V gene is TRBV29-1, the J gene TRBJ2-7; D uncertain. CDR3 length equals 12 residues. From germline, CDR1 is SQVTM and CDR2 ANQGSEA. V lost 3 bases to trimming and J lost 4 bases, with 10 bases between them. In DNA form, the CDR3 reads TGCAGCGTTGAGGGGTTGGGGTACGAGCAGTACTTC. It yields the protein CSVEGLGYEQYF.

The chain has TRBV28 and TRBJ2-3; possibly TRBD2 for D (5 bases). V lost 2 bases and J lost 9, with 12 bases in between. The CDR3 extends over 13 amino acids. In germline, CDR1 is MDHEN, CDR2 SYDVKM. In DNA, the CDR3 is TGTGCCAGCAGTTTAGGGAGAAGCGGCACGCAGTATTTT. As protein: CASSLGRSGTQYF.

This clonotype was observed a handful of times. The chain carries TRBV20-1 and TRBJ2-3; 10 bases line up with TRBD2. This CDR3 is built from 18 residues. In germline, CDR1 is DFQATT, CDR2 SNEGSKA (reference sequence). V shed 4 bases and J 2 bases; nucleotides not matched to a gene: 15. The CDR3 loop is CSAITSGILAQNTDTQYF. The CDR3 nucleotides read TGCAGTGCTATTACTAGCGGGATCTTGGCGCAAAACACAGATACGCAGTATTTT.

The sample holds a few counts of this clonotype. The J gene is TRBJ2-1, the V gene TRBV6-1; 7 nucleotides agree with TRBD2. The CDR3 extends over 14 amino acids. Germline trimming cut 7 bases from V and 4 bases from J; bases unmatched to any gene: 7. Germline V gene data show CDR1 as MNHNS and CDR2 as SASEGT. This chain's CDR3 is CASNSGRRYNEQFF. The CDR3 bases are TGTGCCAGCAATAGCGGGCGGAGGTACAATGAGCAGTTCTTC.

This clonotype appeared many times. The rearrangement joins TRBV3-1 to TRBJ2-1; D not certain. Between the trimmed V and J ends, which lost 6 bases and 3 bases, there was a span of 6 bases. Germline V gene data show CDR1 as LGHDT and CDR2 as YNNKEL (reference sequence). The CDR3 is 12 amino acids. The CDR3 bases are TGTGCCAGCAGTCATTTCTACAATGAGCAGTTCTTC. Amino acid sequence: CASSHFYNEQFF.

There are a few counts of this clonotype. The rearrangement uses TRBV6-5 and TRBJ2-5; TRBD2 agrees at 7 bases. The CDR3 loop spans 14 amino acids. CDR1 and CDR2 (germline): MNHEY, SVGAGI. J was trimmed by 8 bases and V by 0 bases; bases with no gene match: 6. The CDR3 DNA sequence: TGTGCCAGCAGTTACTCGACTGGCGGGAGTACCCAGTACTTC. It is translated as CASSYSTGGSTQYF.

This clonotype was detected many times. The chain joins TRBV12-3 or TRBV12-4 to TRBJ1-2, with a tentative D call TRBD1 (6 bases). V shed 3 bases and J shed 4 bases, with 12 bases lying between them. The CDR3 runs 14 residues. CDR3 bases: TGTGCCAGCAGTTTCACCACAGGGCCCTATGGCTACACCTTC. It yields the protein CASSFTTGPYGYTF.

This clonotype was observed a handful of times. The chain is built from TRBV28 and TRBJ2-5; 7 nucleotides match TRBD2. The CDR3 contains 15 residues. Germline CDR1 reads MDHEN; CDR2 reads SYDVKM. With 6 bases clipped from V and 4 bases from J, the junction kept 11 bases outside the gene matches. CDR3 protein: CASSYLADHGETQYF. As DNA, the CDR3 is TGTGCCAGCAGCTACCTAGCGGACCACGGAGAGACCCAGTACTTC.

The chain has TRBV6-6 and TRBJ1-5; D may be TRBD1 (5 bases). Deletions cut 6 bases from V and 7 bases from J, with 13 bases between. Per germline, CDR1 MNHNY and CDR2 SVGAGI (reference sequence). CDR3 length: 13 residues. In DNA form, the CDR3 reads TGTGCCAGCAGAGACCCGGGGGTCCAGCCCCAGCATTTT. Translated: CASRDPGVQPQHF.

This clonotype was observed at least ten times. The chain uses TRBV10-3 and TRBJ2-1; D is possibly TRBD1 (5 bases). The V gene's germline CDR1 is ENHRY and CDR2 SYGVKD. The CDR3 spans 14 residues. V gave up 7 bases and J gave up 2 bases, with 12 bases separating them. This chain's CDR3 is CAITDSTAYNEQFF. Written as DNA, the CDR3 is TGTGCCATCACTGACAGTACCGCCTACAATGAGCAGTTCTTC.

This clonotype has a handful of counts. The chain combines TRBV12-3 or TRBV12-4 with TRBJ2-2; maybe TRBD1 (6 bases). V lost 4 bases and J lost 3, with 9 bases in between. The CDR3 length is 14 residues. CDR3 in amino acids: CASSSNRDTGELFF. The CDR3 coding sequence is TGTGCCAGCAGTTCGAACAGGGACACCGGGGAGCTGTTTTTT.

The chain is built from TRBV27 and TRBJ2-2, with 7 bases aligning to TRBD1. The V segment lost 9 bases and the J segment 7 bases; nucleotides outside the gene matches: 11. The CDR3 extends over 14 amino acids. Germline V lookup: CDR1 MNHEY, CDR2 SMNVEV (reference sequence). CDR3 protein: CASSTLDRLGELFF. CDR3 sequence (DNA): TGTGCCAGTTCTACCCTGGACAGGCTCGGGGAGCTGTTTTTT.

The V call is TRBV18, the J call TRBJ2-5; 8 nucleotides align to TRBD2. Trimming removed 8 bases from V and 4 bases from J; junction bases left unmatched: 15. Germline V lookup: CDR1 KGHSH, CDR2 LQKENI. CDR3 length equals 16 residues. The CDR3 here is CASTPPRSGGLETQYF. Here the CDR3 DNA reads TGTGCCAGCACCCCTCCGCGGAGCGGGGGATTAGAGACCCAGTACTTC.